This TCR beta chain emerged from a study of patients and donors after allogeneic stem cell transplantation. CDR3 size: 16 residues. The germline gives CDR1 SGHRS, CDR2 YFSETQ. V was pared by 0 bases and J by 5 bases, with 18 bases between. MiXCR, applied by TCRdb to the RT-PCR reads, yields one record per CDR3 protein. The repertoire includes hundreds of thousands of distinct CDR3 sequences, 15% to 20% of them detected once, and 7% to 7.5% sits in the top ten. This sequence joins TRBV5-1 and TRBJ2-7, with D possibly called TRBD1 or TRBD2 (5 bases each). The source is a human donor who was either an allogeneic HSCT recipient or a stem cell or donor lymphocyte infusion donor (not recorded which). It is not recorded whose cells these are; they may come from a transplant donor. Sequenced input: blood, either unsorted or a sorted T cell fraction (not recorded which). CDR3 amino acids: CASSLALGTGAHEQYF. The CDR3 DNA sequence: TGCGCCAGCAGCTTGGCTTTAGGGACCGGGGCCCACGAGCAGTACTTC.